This TCR beta chain was obtained from a study of blood T cell repertoires in COVID-19. In the study overall: In each case, the material was cDNA or gDNA derived from T cells, B-cell-depleted T cells, or PBMCs.

Recovered status applied to Cohort 3 donors who had two consecutive negative PCRs. It also applied to those with clearance or with symptom resolution. In the study's own analysis: Scientists estimated how many nucleated cells there were by amplifying reference gene primers. Assay: immunoSEQ multiplex PCR; the TCRdb copy retains only in-frame clones and omits some. D and trimming come from the DNA, and the V and J calls and clone size come from that table. Counted here are 100,000 or so clones, approximately 86% occurring once; the ten biggest clones make up less than 3.5%. The CDR3 loop spans 15 amino acids. With V trimmed by 3 bases and J by 4 bases, 8 bases remained unmatched. CDR1 and CDR2 from the germline V gene are SGHNT and YYREEE (reference sequence).

Sequencing was performed on PBMCs or T cells enriched from blood (not recorded which). This chain uses TRBV5-4 with TRBJ1-2, with 8 bases aligning to TRBD1. The receptor was isolated from a woman between 45 and 65 years old who had recovered from COVID-19. The CDR3: CASSSNPGTGYGYTF. The CDR3 DNA sequence: TGTGCCAGCAGCTCTAACCCCGGGACAGGCTATGGCTACACCTTC.